The rows below give T cell receptor beta chains drawn from one sample of a study of identifying expanded T cells in peripheral blood. The assay was immunoSEQ multiplex PCR, and TCRdb's table has in-frame clones only and misses some. Here the sample spans about 98,000 clones, 88% being singletons. The sequenced material came from blood. These receptors came from a person aged 18 to 75 in good health. The CDR3 runs from the conserved cysteine through the conserved F or W. A D gene is named only where the DNA matches it firmly.

v_call	d_call	j_call	cdr3_aa
TRBV15	NA	TRBJ2-7	CATSRVSSYEQYF
TRBV30	NA	TRBJ1-2	CACTGDGYGYTF
TRBV9	NA	TRBJ1-3	CASSPIGSRNTIYF
TRBV5-1	TRBD1	TRBJ1-4	CASSLVQGALEKLFF
TRBV11-2	NA	TRBJ2-1	CASSLGMGLAVEQFF
TRBV4-3	NA	TRBJ2-2	CASSLRLDPNTGELFF
TRBV7-9	NA	TRBJ2-1	CASSLAGAEQYNEQFF
TRBV6-5	TRBD2	TRBJ2-5	CASSGTSGWQETQYF
TRBV19	NA	TRBJ2-7	CASSFLPSSYEQYF
TRBV30	NA	TRBJ1-2	CAWTGDHYGYTF
TRBV5-1	NA	TRBJ1-2	CASSYGTGSDGYTF
TRBV2	TRBD2	TRBJ2-7	CASSEAGGPQQYF
TRBV6-5	TRBD1	TRBJ2-7	CASSYSRTGRNEQYF
TRBV7-2	NA	TRBJ2-7	CASSPASHDEQYF
TRBV15	NA	TRBJ1-1	CATSRGLETEAFF
TRBV11-2	TRBD2	TRBJ2-5	CASSLLAGYDQETQYF
TRBV2	TRBD1	TRBJ1-5	CASTRTGGGNQPQHF
TRBV5-8	TRBD1	TRBJ1-1	CASSPRTGNTEAFF
TRBV5-1	NA	TRBJ1-4	CASSLAGDNEKLFF
TRBV28	NA	TRBJ2-2	CASSSGTPKGELFF
TRBV30	TRBD2	TRBJ2-1	CAFRRLAGNEQFF
TRBV4-3	NA	TRBJ1-5	CASSQDYVTRNQPQHF
TRBV11-2	NA	TRBJ2-7	CASSRPGEQYF
TRBV4-2	TRBD2	TRBJ2-7	CASSQAGGSYEQYF
TRBV28	NA	TRBJ2-7	CASSPPGRSSYEQYF
TRBV15	NA	TRBJ1-2	CATSGGARGMGYGYTF
TRBV7-9	TRBD1	TRBJ2-7	CASSLDDRAYEQYF
TRBV7-2	NA	TRBJ1-6	CASSLYVNSPLHF